Listed here are 10 T cell receptor beta chains from one sample, sequenced in a study of OX40 agonist ivuxolimab in advanced cancers. Produced via immunoSEQ multiplex PCR; TCRdb's table is partial and in-frame only. The repertoire holds approximately 68,000 clones, with around nine tenths as singletons. The sequenced sample was CD4+ or CD8+ T cells sorted from blood, obtained in a trial of the OX40 agonist ivuxolimab. These TCRs come from an adult with an advanced solid tumor such as melanoma, head and neck, liver or kidney cancer.

The chain uses TRBV7-8 and TRBJ1-2, with D perhaps matching TRBD1 (5 bases). CDR1 is SGHVS and CDR2 is FQNEAQ in the germline V gene. Trimming took off 5 bases at V and 6 bases at J, with 16 bases between the two ends. This CDR3 is built from 14 residues. The CDR3 DNA follows: TGTGCCAGCAGCGTACTCCGGGGCGGCCATGGCTACACCTTC. Protein product: CASSVLRGGHGYTF.

CDR3 region: CASSGGEAFF. The CDR3 DNA reads as TGTGCCAGCAGTGGAGGTGAAGCTTTCTTT. The genes are TRBV25-1 and TRBJ1-1; D is unclear. The V end was cut by 4 bases, the J end by 7 bases, with 4 bases between. CDR3 length equals 10 residues. CDR1 MGHDK and CDR2 SYGVNS come from the germline V gene.

This clone was observed a handful of times. The rearrangement links TRBV7-8 to TRBJ2-2; 9 bases line up with TRBD2. The V gene's germline CDR1 is SGHVS and CDR2 FQNEAQ. The V segment lost 4 bases and the J segment 2 bases; nucleotides outside the gene matches: 5. The CDR3 sequence is 16 residues long. In nucleotides, the CDR3 is TGTGCCAGCAGCTACCGACTAGCGGATAACACCGGGGAGCTGTTTTTT. Protein product: CASSYRLADNTGELFF.

The chain joins TRBV29-1 to TRBJ2-7; no definite D call. Trimming took 4 bases from V and 7 from J, leaving 11 bases between them. Germline CDR1 and CDR2: SQVTM and ANQGSEA. This CDR3 has 11 residues. The CDR3 loop reads CSVVIVEEQYF. The DNA of the CDR3 is TGCAGCGTTGTCATCGTTGAGGAGCAGTACTTC.

The chain joins TRBV28 to TRBJ1-1; 10 bases map to TRBD1. Trimming cost V 10 bases and J 1 base; bases outside gene matches: 9. There are 15 residues in the CDR3. The germline CDR1 and CDR2 sequences are MDHEN and SYDVKM. CDR3 nucleotide sequence: TGTGCCATACGACAGGGGGCGAGAGAGAACACTGAAGCTTTCTTT. This gives the protein CAIRQGARENTEAFF.

This clone has a single count. This chain connects TRBV19 to TRBJ2-5; 7 positions match TRBD1. The germline CDR1 and CDR2 sequences are LNHDA and SQIVND (reference sequence). The CDR3 has 15 residues. J gave up 2 bases and V 5 bases, and 8 bases lay outside the gene matches. The CDR3 here is CASSAGQAIQETQYF. CDR3 nucleotide sequence: TGTGCCAGTAGTGCCGGACAGGCAATACAAGAGACCCAGTACTTC.

This chain uses TRBV29-1 with TRBJ2-1; TRBD2 aligns across 14 bases. Germline CDR1 is SQVTM and CDR2 is ANQGSEA. This CDR3 is built from 14 residues. V lost 7 bases and J lost 7; bases outside the gene matches: 6. The CDR3 DNA sequence: TGCAGCGCCGGGACTAGCGGGAGTGGGAATGAGCAGTTCTTC. This gives the protein CSAGTSGSGNEQFF.

The V gene is TRBV28, the J gene TRBJ1-2, with unresolved D. CDR1 is MDHEN and CDR2 is SYDVKM in the germline V gene. The CDR3 runs 12 residues. Deletions cut 7 bases from V and 5 bases from J, with 11 bases between. CDR3 in DNA: TGTGCCAGCAACCGGGCGGGGTATGGCTACACCTTC. Translation gives CASNRAGYGYTF.

The chain joins TRBV28 to TRBJ2-2; 14 positions agree with TRBD2. The ends lost 5 bases at V and 6 bases at J; junction bases unmatched: 11. CDR3 size: 18 residues. Germline CDR1 reads MDHEN; CDR2 reads SYDVKM. CDR3 region: CASSPPGLAGEGAGELFF. DNA for the CDR3: TGTGCCAGCAGTCCCCCGGGACTAGCGGGAGAAGGGGCCGGGGAGCTGTTTTTT.

The V gene is TRBV7-2, the J gene TRBJ2-7; D tentatively reads TRBD1 or TRBD2 (6 bases each). Trimming pared 4 bases from V and 1 base from J, leaving 17 bases between. The CDR3 spans 16 residues. CDR1 and CDR2 (germline): SGHTA, FQGNSA. CDR3 DNA: TGTGCCAGCAGCTGGCAGGAGGGACATTGGTCCTACGAGCAGTACTTC. Protein: CASSWQEGHWSYEQYF. The complete variable domain, with remaining parts taken from reference TRBV7-2 and TRBJ2-7, reads GAGVSQSPSNKVTEKGKDVELRCDPISGHTALYWYRQSLGQGLEFLIYFQGNSAPDKSGLPSDRFSAERTGGSVSTLTIQRTQQEDSAVYLCASSWQEGHWSYEQYFGPGTRLTVT.